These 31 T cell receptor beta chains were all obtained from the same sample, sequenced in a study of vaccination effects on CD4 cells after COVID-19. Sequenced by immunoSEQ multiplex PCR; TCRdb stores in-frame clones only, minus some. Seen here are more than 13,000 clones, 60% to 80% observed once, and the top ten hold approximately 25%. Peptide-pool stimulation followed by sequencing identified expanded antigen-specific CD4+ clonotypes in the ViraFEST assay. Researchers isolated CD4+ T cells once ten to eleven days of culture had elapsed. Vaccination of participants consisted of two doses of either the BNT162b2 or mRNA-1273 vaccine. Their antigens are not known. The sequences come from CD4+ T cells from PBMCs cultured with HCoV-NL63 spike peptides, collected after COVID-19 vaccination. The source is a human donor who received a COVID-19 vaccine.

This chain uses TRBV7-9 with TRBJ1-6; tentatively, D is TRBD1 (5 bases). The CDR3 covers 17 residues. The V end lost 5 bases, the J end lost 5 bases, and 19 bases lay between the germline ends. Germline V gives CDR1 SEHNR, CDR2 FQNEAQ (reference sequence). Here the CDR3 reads CASSPLSRGVDNSPLHF. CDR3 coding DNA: TGTGCCAGCAGCCCCCTCTCAAGAGGGGTTGATAATTCACCCCTCCACTTT.

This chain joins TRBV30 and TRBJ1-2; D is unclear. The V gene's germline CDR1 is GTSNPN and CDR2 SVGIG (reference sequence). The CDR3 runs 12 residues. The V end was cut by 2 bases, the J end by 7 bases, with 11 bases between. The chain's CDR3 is CAWSKGWSGYTF. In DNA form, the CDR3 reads TGTGCCTGGAGTAAAGGGTGGTCTGGCTACACCTTC.

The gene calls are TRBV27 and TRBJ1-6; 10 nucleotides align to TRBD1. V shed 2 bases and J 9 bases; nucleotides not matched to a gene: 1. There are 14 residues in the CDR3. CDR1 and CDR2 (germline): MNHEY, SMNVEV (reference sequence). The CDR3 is CASSLGQGVSPLHF. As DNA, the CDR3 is TGTGCCAGCAGTTTAGGACAGGGGGTTTCACCCCTCCACTTT.

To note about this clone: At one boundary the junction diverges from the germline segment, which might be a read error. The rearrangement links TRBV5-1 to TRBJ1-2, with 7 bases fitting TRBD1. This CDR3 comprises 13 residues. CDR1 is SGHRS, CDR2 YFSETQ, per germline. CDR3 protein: CASSLENRGLSFF. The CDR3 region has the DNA TGCGCCAGCAGCTTGGAGAACAGGGGCCTTTCCTTCTTC.

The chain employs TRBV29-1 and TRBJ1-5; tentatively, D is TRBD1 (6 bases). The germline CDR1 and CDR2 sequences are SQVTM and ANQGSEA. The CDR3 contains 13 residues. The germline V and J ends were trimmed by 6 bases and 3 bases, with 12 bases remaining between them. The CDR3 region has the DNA TGCAGCGTCCGTAGGGGGGACAATCAGCCCCAGCATTTT. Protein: CSVRRGDNQPQHF. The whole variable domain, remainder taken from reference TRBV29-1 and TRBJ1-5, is SAVISQKPSRDICQRGTSLTIQCQVDSQVTMMFWYRQQPGQSLTLIATANQGSEATYESGFVIDKFPISRPNLTFSTLTVSNMSPEDSSIYLCSVRRGDNQPQHFGDGTRLSIL.

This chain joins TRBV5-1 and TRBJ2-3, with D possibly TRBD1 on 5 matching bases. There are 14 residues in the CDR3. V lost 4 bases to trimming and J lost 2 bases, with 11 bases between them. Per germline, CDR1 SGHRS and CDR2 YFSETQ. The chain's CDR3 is CASSNAGPTDTQYF. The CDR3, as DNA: TGCGCCAGCAGCAACGCAGGGCCCACAGATACGCAGTATTTT.

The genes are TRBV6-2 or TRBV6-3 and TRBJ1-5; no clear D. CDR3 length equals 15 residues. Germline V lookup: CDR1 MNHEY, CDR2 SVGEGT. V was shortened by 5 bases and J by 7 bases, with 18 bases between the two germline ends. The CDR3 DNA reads TGTGCCAGCAGTGACCCTAGAGGAGCACGGCAGCCCCAGCATTTT. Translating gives CASSDPRGARQPQHF.

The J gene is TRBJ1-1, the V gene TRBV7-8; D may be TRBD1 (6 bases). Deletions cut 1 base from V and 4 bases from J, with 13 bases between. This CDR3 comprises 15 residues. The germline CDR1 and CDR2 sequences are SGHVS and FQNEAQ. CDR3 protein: CASSLVQGFVTEAFF. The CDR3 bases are TGTGCCAGCAGCTTAGTACAGGGTTTTGTCACTGAAGCTTTCTTT.

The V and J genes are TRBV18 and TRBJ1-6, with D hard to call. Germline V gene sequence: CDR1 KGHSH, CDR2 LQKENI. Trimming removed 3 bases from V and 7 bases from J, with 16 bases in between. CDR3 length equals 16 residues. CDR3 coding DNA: TGTGCCAGCTCACCCGGTAGCCGATCGGGGAATTCACCCCTCCACTTT. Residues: CASSPGSRSGNSPLHF.

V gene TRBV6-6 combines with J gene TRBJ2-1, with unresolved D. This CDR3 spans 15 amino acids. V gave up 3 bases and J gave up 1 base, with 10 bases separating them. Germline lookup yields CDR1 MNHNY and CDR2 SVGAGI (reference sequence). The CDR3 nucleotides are TGTGCCAGCAGTTATAGTGACTCTTCCTACAATGAGCAGTTCTTC. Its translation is CASSYSDSSYNEQFF.

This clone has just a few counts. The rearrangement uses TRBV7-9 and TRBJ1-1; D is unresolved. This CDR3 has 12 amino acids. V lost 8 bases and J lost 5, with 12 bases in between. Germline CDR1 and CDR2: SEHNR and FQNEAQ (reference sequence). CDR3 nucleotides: TGTGCCAGCGGAAGGGTTGGAACTGAAGCTTTCTTT. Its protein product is CASGRVGTEAFF.

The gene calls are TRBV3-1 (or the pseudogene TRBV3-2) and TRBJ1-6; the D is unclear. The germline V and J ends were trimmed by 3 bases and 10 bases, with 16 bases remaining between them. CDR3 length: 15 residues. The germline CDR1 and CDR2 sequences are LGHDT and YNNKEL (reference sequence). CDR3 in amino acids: CASSQNGPRGSPLHF. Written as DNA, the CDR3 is TGTGCCAGCAGCCAGAACGGACCCCGAGGCTCACCCCTCCACTTT.

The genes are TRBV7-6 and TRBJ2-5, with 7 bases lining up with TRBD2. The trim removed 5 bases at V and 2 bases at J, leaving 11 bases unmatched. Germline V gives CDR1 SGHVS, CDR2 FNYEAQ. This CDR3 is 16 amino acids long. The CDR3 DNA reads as TGTGCCAGCAGCCCAAGGCGCGGGGGATCGCAAGAGACCCAGTACTTC. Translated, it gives CASSPRRGGSQETQYF.

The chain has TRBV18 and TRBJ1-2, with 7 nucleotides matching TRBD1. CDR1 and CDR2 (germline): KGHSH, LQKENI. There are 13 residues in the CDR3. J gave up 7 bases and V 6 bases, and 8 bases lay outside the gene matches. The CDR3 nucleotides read TGTGCCAGCTCGACTAGACAGGGATCTGGCTACACCTTC. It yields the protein CASSTRQGSGYTF. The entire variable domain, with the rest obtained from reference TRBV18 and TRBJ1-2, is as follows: NAGVMQNPRHLVRRRGQEARLRCSPMKGHSHVYWYRQLPEEGLKFMVYLQKENIIDESGMPKERFSAEFPKEGPSILRIQQVVRGDSAAYFCASSTRQGSGYTFGSGTRLTVV.

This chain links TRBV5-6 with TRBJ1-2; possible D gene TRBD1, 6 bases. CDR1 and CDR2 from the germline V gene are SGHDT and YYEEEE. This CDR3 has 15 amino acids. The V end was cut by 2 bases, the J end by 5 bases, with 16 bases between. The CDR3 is CASSLVAGAEYGYTF. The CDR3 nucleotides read TGTGCCAGCAGCTTAGTTGCAGGGGCTGAATATGGCTACACCTTC.

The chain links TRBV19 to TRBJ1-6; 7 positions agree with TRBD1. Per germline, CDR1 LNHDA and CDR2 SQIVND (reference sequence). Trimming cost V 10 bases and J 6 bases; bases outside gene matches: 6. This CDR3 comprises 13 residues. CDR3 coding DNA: TGTGCCACCGGACAGGATTTTAATTCACCCCTCCACTTT. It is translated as CATGQDFNSPLHF.

CDR3 protein: CASSPSDGGNIQYF. The CDR3 DNA reads TGTGCCAGCAGCCCATCCGATGGGGGAAACATTCAGTACTTC. This chain joins TRBV28 and TRBJ2-4, with D perhaps matching TRBD1 or TRBD2 (5 bases each). CDR3 length equals 14 residues. V lost 6 bases and J 6 bases, leaving 15 bases between the germline ends. Germline assignment: CDR1 MDHEN and CDR2 SYDVKM.

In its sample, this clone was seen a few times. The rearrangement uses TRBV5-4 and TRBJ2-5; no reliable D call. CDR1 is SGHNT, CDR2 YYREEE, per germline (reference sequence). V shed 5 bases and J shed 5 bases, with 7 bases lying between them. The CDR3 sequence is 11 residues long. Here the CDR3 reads CASRKGETQYF. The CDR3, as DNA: TGTGCCAGCAGGAAAGGGGAGACCCAGTACTTC.

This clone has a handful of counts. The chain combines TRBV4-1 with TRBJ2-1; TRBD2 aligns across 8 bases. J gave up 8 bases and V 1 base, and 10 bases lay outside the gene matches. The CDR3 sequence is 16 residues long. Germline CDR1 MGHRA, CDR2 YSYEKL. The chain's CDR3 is CASSQVPSGSWHEQFF. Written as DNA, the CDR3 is TGCGCCAGCAGCCAAGTGCCGAGCGGGAGTTGGCATGAGCAGTTCTTC.

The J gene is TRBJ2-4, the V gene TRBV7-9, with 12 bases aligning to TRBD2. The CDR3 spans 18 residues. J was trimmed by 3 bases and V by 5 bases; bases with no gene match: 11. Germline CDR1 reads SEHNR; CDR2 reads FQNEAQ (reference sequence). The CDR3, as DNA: TGTGCCAGCAGCCAACTAGCGGGGGGTAACGGAGTCAAAAACATTCAGTACTTC. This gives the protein CASSQLAGGNGVKNIQYF.

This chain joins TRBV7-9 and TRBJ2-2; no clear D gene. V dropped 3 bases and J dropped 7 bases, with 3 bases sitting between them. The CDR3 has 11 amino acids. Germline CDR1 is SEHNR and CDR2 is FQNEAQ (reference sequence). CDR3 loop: CASSFGGELFF. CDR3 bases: TGTGCCAGCAGCTTTGGCGGGGAGCTGTTTTTT.

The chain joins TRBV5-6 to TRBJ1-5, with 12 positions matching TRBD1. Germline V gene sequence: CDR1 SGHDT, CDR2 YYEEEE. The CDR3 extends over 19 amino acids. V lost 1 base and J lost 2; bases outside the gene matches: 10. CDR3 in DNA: TGTGCCAGCAGCTTGTTAGGGGACAGGGGGCTCTGGGGCAATCAGCCCCAGCATTTT. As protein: CASSLLGDRGLWGNQPQHF.

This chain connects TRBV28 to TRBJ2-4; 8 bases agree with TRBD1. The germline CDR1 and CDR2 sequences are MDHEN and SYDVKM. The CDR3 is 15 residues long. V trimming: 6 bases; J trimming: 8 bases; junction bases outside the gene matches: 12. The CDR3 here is CASRQAGGAWYIQYF. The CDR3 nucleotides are TGTGCCAGCAGACAGGCAGGGGGCGCATGGTACATTCAGTACTTC.

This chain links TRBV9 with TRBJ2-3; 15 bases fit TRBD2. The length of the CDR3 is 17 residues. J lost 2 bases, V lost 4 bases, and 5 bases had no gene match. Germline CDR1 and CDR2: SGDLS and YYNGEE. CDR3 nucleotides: TGTGCCAGCAGCACCGGACTAGCGGGGGGGCCCACAGATACGCAGTATTTT. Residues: CASSTGLAGGPTDTQYF.

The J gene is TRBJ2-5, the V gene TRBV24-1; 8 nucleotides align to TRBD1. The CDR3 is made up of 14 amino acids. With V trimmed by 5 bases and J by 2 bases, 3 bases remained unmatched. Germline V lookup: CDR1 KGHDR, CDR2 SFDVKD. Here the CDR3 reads CATSAGGGQETQYF. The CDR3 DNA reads TGTGCCACCAGTGCAGGGGGCGGGCAAGAGACCCAGTACTTC.

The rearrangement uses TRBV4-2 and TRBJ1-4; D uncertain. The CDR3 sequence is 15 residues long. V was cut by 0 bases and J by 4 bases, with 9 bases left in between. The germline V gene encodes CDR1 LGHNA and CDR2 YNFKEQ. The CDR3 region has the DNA TGTGCCAGCAGCCAAGAAGGCAGCAATAATGAAAAACTGTTTTTT. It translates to CASSQEGSNNEKLFF.

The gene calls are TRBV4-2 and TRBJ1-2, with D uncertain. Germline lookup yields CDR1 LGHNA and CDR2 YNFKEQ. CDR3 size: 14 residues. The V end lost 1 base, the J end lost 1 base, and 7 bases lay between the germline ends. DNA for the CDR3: TGTGCCAGCAGCCAAGTTGGGGATAACTATGGCTACACCTTC. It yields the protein CASSQVGDNYGYTF.

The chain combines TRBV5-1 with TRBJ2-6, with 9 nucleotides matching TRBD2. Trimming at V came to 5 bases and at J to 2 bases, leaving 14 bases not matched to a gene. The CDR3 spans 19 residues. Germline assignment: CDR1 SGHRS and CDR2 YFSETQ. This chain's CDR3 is CASSPAGGAGGTGANVLTF. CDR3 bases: TGCGCCAGCAGTCCGGCGGGAGGGGCAGGGGGGACTGGGGCCAACGTCCTGACTTTC. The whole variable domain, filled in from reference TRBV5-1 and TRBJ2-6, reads KAGVTQTPRYLIKTRGQQVTLSCSPISGHRSVSWYQQTPGQGLQFLFEYFSETQRNKGNFPGRFSGRQFSNSRSEMNVSTLELGDSALYLCASSPAGGAGGTGANVLTFGAGSRLTVL.

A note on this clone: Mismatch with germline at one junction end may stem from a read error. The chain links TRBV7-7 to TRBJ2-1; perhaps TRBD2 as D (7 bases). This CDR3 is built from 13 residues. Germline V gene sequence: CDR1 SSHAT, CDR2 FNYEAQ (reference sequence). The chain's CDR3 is CASSLGGGGEQFF. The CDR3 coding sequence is TGTGCTAGCAGCTTAGGGGGAGGGGGTGAGCAGTTCTTC.

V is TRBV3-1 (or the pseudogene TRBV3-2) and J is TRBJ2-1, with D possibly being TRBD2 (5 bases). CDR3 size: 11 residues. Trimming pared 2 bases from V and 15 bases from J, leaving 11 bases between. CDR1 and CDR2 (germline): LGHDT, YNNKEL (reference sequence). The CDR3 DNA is TGTGCCAGCAGCCAAAGAGCGGACCTGTTCTTC. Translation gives CASSQRADLFF.

As DNA, the CDR3 is TGTGCCAGCAGCCCCCCGGGGACAACTTATGGCTACACCTTC. As protein: CASSPPGTTYGYTF. The V and J genes are TRBV7-2 and TRBJ1-2; D possibly corresponds to TRBD1 (6 bases). Germline V gene sequence: CDR1 SGHTA, CDR2 FQGNSA. V dropped 5 bases and J dropped 5 bases, with 15 bases sitting between them. The CDR3 is made up of 14 amino acids.